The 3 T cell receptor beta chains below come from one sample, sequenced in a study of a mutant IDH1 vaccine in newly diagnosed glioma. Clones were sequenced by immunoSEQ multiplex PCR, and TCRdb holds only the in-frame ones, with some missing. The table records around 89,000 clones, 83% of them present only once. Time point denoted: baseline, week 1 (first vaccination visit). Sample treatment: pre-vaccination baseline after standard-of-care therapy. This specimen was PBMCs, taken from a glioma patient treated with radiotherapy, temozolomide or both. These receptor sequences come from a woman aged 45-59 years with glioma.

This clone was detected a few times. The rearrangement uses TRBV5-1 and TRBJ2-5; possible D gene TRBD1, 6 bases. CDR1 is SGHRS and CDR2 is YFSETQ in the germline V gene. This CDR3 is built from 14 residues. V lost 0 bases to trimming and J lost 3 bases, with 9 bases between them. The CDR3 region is CASSLGTGKETQYF. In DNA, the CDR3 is TGCGCCAGCAGCTTGGGTACAGGGAAAGAGACCCAGTACTTC.

CDR3 in amino acids: CASKVGAEDTQYF. The CDR3 DNA reads TGTGCCAGCAAAGTAGGGGCGGAAGATACGCAGTATTTT. The chain employs TRBV27 and TRBJ2-3; TRBD1 might be the D (5 bases). Between the trimmed V and J ends, which lost 7 bases and 5 bases, there was a span of 13 bases. The CDR3 has 13 amino acids. CDR1 is MNHEY, CDR2 SMNVEV, per germline (reference sequence).

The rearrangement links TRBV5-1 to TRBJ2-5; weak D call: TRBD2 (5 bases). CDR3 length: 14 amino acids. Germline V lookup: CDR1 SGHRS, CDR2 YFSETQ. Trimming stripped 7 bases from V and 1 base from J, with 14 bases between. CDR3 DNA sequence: TGCGCCAGCGGACTCGTCGGCGGCCAAGAGACCCAGTACTTC. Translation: CASGLVGGQETQYF.